The 18 T cell receptor beta chains presented below share a single source sample, sequenced in a study of blood T cell repertoires in COVID-19. Sequenced by immunoSEQ multiplex PCR; TCRdb stores in-frame clones only, minus some. The sample shows some 150,000 clones, roughly 82% of them seen only once. Sequencing was carried out using peripheral blood. These receptors were obtained from a human donor in a cohort sampled during active COVID-19.

This clone was seen just once. This rearrangement joins TRBV12-5 to TRBJ2-4, with a tentative D call TRBD2 (5 bases). Germline V lookup: CDR1 LGHNT, CDR2 FRNRAP. The CDR3 has 16 residues. The V and J ends lost 1 base and 0 bases respectively, with 10 bases between them. The chain's CDR3 is CASGLGGLIAKNIQYF. The CDR3 bases are TGTGCTAGTGGTTTGGGAGGGCTGATAGCCAAAAACATTCAGTACTTC.

The chain employs TRBV9 and TRBJ1-1; D possibly corresponds to TRBD1 (5 bases). Per germline, CDR1 SGDLS and CDR2 YYNGEE. Deletions cut 0 bases from V and 7 bases from J, with 13 bases between. CDR3 size: 14 residues. The CDR3 coding sequence is TGTGCCAGCAGCGTAGCTGGGGGGGGAGGTGAAGCTTTCTTT. Protein product: CASSVAGGGGEAFF.

The rearrangement joins TRBV5-1 to TRBJ2-3; D remains ambiguous. The V gene lost 1 base and the J gene lost 4 bases, with 7 bases spanning the gap. CDR1 SGHRS and CDR2 YFSETQ come from the germline V gene. The CDR3 contains 13 residues. CDR3 nucleotide sequence: TGCGCCAGCAGCTTGAGAGAAGCAGATACGCAGTATTTT. Its protein product is CASSLREADTQYF.

This clone has just one count. The genes are TRBV9 and TRBJ1-1; 9 bases map to TRBD1. V trimming: 4 bases; J trimming: 0 bases; junction bases outside the gene matches: 7. Germline CDR1 reads SGDLS; CDR2 reads YYNGEE. There are 16 residues in the CDR3. CDR3 DNA: TGTGCCAGCAGCCGTACAGGGGGCGTCATGAACACTGAAGCTTTCTTT. Protein product: CASSRTGGVMNTEAFF. The full variable domain, its missing parts supplied by reference TRBV9 and TRBJ1-1, is DSGVTQTPKHLITATGQRVTLRCSPRSGDLSVYWYQQSLDQGLQFLIQYYNGEERAKGNILERFSAQQFPDLHSELNLSSLELGDSALYFCASSRTGGVMNTEAFFGQGTRLTVV.

The chain combines TRBV2 with TRBJ2-1; D call uncertain. The CDR3 length is 11 residues. The ends were cut back, 6 bases at V and 5 bases at J, with 5 bases in the middle. The germline gives CDR1 SNHLY, CDR2 FYNNEI. The CDR3 loop reads CASRSDNEQFF. The CDR3 nucleotides read TGTGCCAGCAGGAGCGACAATGAGCAGTTCTTC.

The V call is TRBV11-2, the J call TRBJ1-3, with 10 bases lining up with TRBD1. V lost 4 bases, J lost 0 bases, and 12 bases stayed unmatched. This CDR3 has 19 amino acids. Germline V lookup: CDR1 SGHAT, CDR2 FQNNGV. The CDR3 reads CASSSPLGGTGVSGNTIYF. DNA for the CDR3: TGTGCCAGCAGCTCACCACTAGGAGGGACAGGGGTCTCTGGAAACACCATATATTTT.

This clone was seen a few times. The chain combines TRBV5-4 with TRBJ2-2; 9 bases align to TRBD1. V was clipped by 9 bases and J by 2 bases; unmatched bases: 14. The CDR3 sequence is 17 residues long. CDR1 is SGHNT and CDR2 is YYREEE in the germline V gene (reference sequence). CDR3 residues: CATRPGQGTGNTGELFF. The CDR3 nucleotides read TGTGCCACCCGTCCGGGACAGGGAACAGGAAACACCGGGGAGCTGTTTTTT.

The J gene is TRBJ2-6, the V gene TRBV19, with 9 bases fitting TRBD1. V shed 3 bases and J 4 bases; nucleotides not matched to a gene: 7. Germline CDR1 LNHDA, CDR2 SQIVND (reference sequence). This CDR3 region has 17 residues. CDR3 DNA sequence: TGTGCCAGTAGTATGAGACGGGACAGGGCCGGGGCCAACGTCCTGACTTTC. Its protein product is CASSMRRDRAGANVLTF.

V usage is TRBV2 and J usage is TRBJ2-2; 8 positions agree with TRBD1. This CDR3 spans 15 amino acids. The V gene's germline CDR1 is SNHLY and CDR2 FYNNEI. Losses at the gene ends were 7 bases for V and 6 bases for J; bases not matched to a gene: 10. The CDR3 loop reads CASKPGGGVAGELFF. The CDR3 DNA reads as TGTGCCAGCAAACCAGGGGGCGGTGTTGCCGGGGAGCTGTTTTTT.

The chain is built from TRBV7-8 and TRBJ2-7; 13 positions agree with TRBD2. Germline loops: CDR1 SGHVS, CDR2 FQNEAQ. CDR3 size: 16 residues. Germline trimming cut 5 bases from V and 2 bases from J; bases unmatched to any gene: 6. The CDR3 DNA sequence: TGTGCCAGCAGCGAAGGGACTAGCGGGACTCCCTACGAGCAGTACGTC. It translates to CASSEGTSGTPYEQYV.

This clone was seen just once. The V gene is TRBV3-1 (or the pseudogene TRBV3-2), the J gene TRBJ1-1; the match to TRBD1 covers 7 bases. V lost 9 bases and J lost 0; bases outside the gene matches: 7. The CDR3 loop spans 14 amino acids. Germline assignment: CDR1 LGHDT and CDR2 YNNKEL (reference sequence). Written as DNA, the CDR3 is TGTGCCAGGTCAAAGGGACAGATGAACACTGAAGCTTTCTTT. This translates into CARSKGQMNTEAFF.

The V call is TRBV6-5, the J call TRBJ1-6; 7 bases line up with TRBD1. Germline V gene sequence: CDR1 MNHEY, CDR2 SVGAGI. This CDR3 comprises 14 residues. The junction had 9 bases not matched to a gene; V was cut back by 7 bases and J by 9 bases. The CDR3 sequence: CASIGGVRGSPLHF. CDR3 DNA sequence: TGTGCCAGCATAGGGGGCGTTCGGGGTTCACCCCTCCACTTT.

This clone showed up just a few times. The chain has TRBV3-1 (or the pseudogene TRBV3-2) and TRBJ1-5, with a possible D match to TRBD1 (5 bases). V gave up 4 bases and J gave up 2 bases, with 9 bases separating them. The CDR3 has 14 amino acids. The germline CDR1 and CDR2 sequences are LGHDT and YNNKEL (reference sequence). CDR3 nucleotide sequence: TGTGCCAGCAGCCCCACAGGTGGCAATCAGCCCCAGCATTTT. Translated, it gives CASSPTGGNQPQHF.

The V call is TRBV20-1, the J call TRBJ2-1; TRBD1 might be the D (5 bases). Per germline, CDR1 DFQATT and CDR2 SNEGSKA (reference sequence). V lost 5 bases to trimming and J lost 10 bases, with 12 bases between them. The CDR3 totals 11 residues. The DNA for the CDR3 is TGCAGTGCTTCAGGGATTAGGGAGCAGTTCTTC. It encodes CSASGIREQFF.

The sample holds a few counts of this clone. The CDR3 is CASSLEQNQPQHF. In DNA form, the CDR3 reads TGCGCCAGCAGCTTGGAACAGAATCAGCCCCAGCATTTT. The V call is TRBV5-1, the J call TRBJ1-5; D gene unclear. The CDR3 runs 13 residues. V lost 0 bases to trimming and J lost 4 bases, with 5 bases between them. Per germline, CDR1 SGHRS and CDR2 YFSETQ. Based on the CDR3 plus reference TRBV5-1 and TRBJ1-5, the full variable domain is KAGVTQTPRYLIKTRGQQVTLSCSPISGHRSVSWYQQTPGQGLQFLFEYFSETQRNKGNFPGRFSGRQFSNSRSEMNVSTLELGDSALYLCASSLEQNQPQHFGDGTRLSIL.

The sample holds many counts of this clone. The J gene is TRBJ2-3, the V gene TRBV4-2; 10 bases align to TRBD2. Germline V gives CDR1 LGHNA, CDR2 YNFKEQ. Trimming cost V 5 bases and J 3 bases; bases outside gene matches: 11. The CDR3 length is 17 residues. CDR3 sequence reads: CASSVSGERGGTDTQYF. The CDR3 DNA follows: TGTGCCAGCAGCGTTTCGGGCGAGCGGGGGGGGACAGATACGCAGTATTTT.

The chain's CDR3 is CASSWQGGRNTEAFF. The CDR3 nucleotides are TGTGCCAGTAGTTGGCAGGGAGGGAGGAACACTGAAGCTTTCTTT. This chain connects TRBV19 to TRBJ1-1; D perhaps matches TRBD1 (5 bases). Germline V CDR1 and CDR2: LNHDA, SQIVND (reference sequence). The V gene lost 5 bases and the J gene lost 1 base, with 14 bases spanning the gap. There are 15 residues in the CDR3.

V gene TRBV29-1 combines with J gene TRBJ2-2, with D unclear. V lost 0 bases, J lost 9 bases, and 5 bases lay in between. The CDR3 is 11 residues long. Germline CDR1 SQVTM, CDR2 ANQGSEA. The CDR3 DNA is TGCAGCGTTGAAGAATCTTGGGAGCTGTTTTTT. It translates to CSVEESWELFF.